The subject of this entry is one T cell receptor beta chain. This record belongs to a study of shared clonotypes between healthy human individuals. Study as a whole: Donor composition was a couple of women and three men, aged 18 to 49.

This CDR3 spans 11 amino acids. Trimming took off 8 bases at V and 0 bases at J, with 5 bases between the two ends. CDR1 and CDR2 from the germline V gene are MDHEN and SYDVKM. Ten immunoSEQ deep assay plates held the unsorted PBMC DNA. TCRdb keeps only in-frame clones here, not all; method: immunoSEQ multiplex PCR. The sample yields around 510,000 clones, around 78% seen once. The unsorted samples took about 90 million PBMCs to get genomic DNA. This TCR derives from a woman in her thirties or forties in good health. Some clones in this sample may be carry-over from other donors' samples. Source material: PBMCs. V is TRBV28 and J is TRBJ2-7; D unclear. This CDR3 reads CASGSSYEQYF. The CDR3 coding sequence is TGTGCCAGCGGCAGCTCCTACGAGCAGTACTTC.